Each of the 21 T cell receptor beta chains below was sequenced from the same sample in a study of T cell changes during pregnancy in multiple sclerosis. Some clones are missing from TCRdb's copy, which holds only in-frame ones; the method was immunoSEQ multiplex PCR. The sample has tens of thousands of clones; roughly 90% are singletons. Sequenced here: peripheral blood, sampled before pregnancy. The receptors derive from a female donor with multiple sclerosis, enrolled in a pregnancy study.

This chain connects TRBV5-1 to TRBJ2-3; TRBD2 is a possible D gene (5 bases). Germline V lookup: CDR1 SGHRS, CDR2 YFSETQ. Trimming stripped 0 bases from V and 8 bases from J, with 10 bases between. The CDR3 totals 13 residues. The CDR3 is CASSLDGVVTQYF. The CDR3 nucleotides are TGCGCCAGCAGCTTGGACGGGGTTGTTACGCAGTATTTT.

This clone was observed a single time. The chain recombines TRBV7-3 with TRBJ2-2; 9 bases agree with TRBD2. CDR3 length: 18 amino acids. The V gene's germline CDR1 is SGHTA and CDR2 FQGTGA. Trimming cost V 4 bases and J 2 bases; bases outside gene matches: 11. The CDR3 here is CASSSKAGGLRNTGELFF. The CDR3 region has the DNA TGTGCCAGCAGCTCGAAGGCGGGAGGGCTTAGAAACACCGGGGAGCTGTTTTTT.

The J gene is TRBJ2-1, the V gene TRBV28, with TRBD2 matching over 8 bases. CDR3 size: 18 residues. From germline, CDR1 is MDHEN and CDR2 SYDVKM. V gave up 6 bases and J gave up 4 bases; unmatched junction bases: 17. The CDR3 reads CASRGLDQPPRVYNEQFF. CDR3 bases: TGTGCCAGCAGGGGACTAGACCAACCCCCGCGGGTGTACAATGAGCAGTTCTTC.

This clone was recorded only once. This CDR3 reads CASSLGRDSNTIYF. DNA of the CDR3: TGTGCCAGCAGCTTAGGTCGGGACAGCAACACCATATATTTT. The chain has TRBV7-9 and TRBJ1-3; 7 nucleotides align to TRBD1. The CDR3 is 14 amino acids. Germline V gene sequence: CDR1 SEHNR, CDR2 FQNEAQ (reference sequence). J lost 7 bases, V lost 1 base, and 4 bases had no gene match.

V is TRBV7-3 and J is TRBJ2-1, with TRBD2 identical over 10 bases. V was pared by 4 bases and J by 5 bases, with 5 bases of the junction left unmatched. This CDR3 comprises 15 residues. From germline, CDR1 is SGHTA and CDR2 FQGTGA. The CDR3 region has the DNA TGTGCCAGCAGCTCCACTAGCGGGGTTAACAATGAGCAGTTCTTC. Protein: CASSSTSGVNNEQFF.

The J gene is TRBJ1-4, the V gene TRBV5-4, with TRBD1 matching 12 bases. J gave up 4 bases and V 4 bases, and 8 bases lay outside the gene matches. CDR3 length equals 17 residues. Germline loops: CDR1 SGHNT, CDR2 YYREEE (reference sequence). CDR3 bases: TGTGCCAGCAGCCAGGGACAGGGGGCGCGAGTTAATGAAAAACTGTTTTTT. Translation gives CASSQGQGARVNEKLFF.

The chain joins TRBV29-1 to TRBJ1-1, with 7 nucleotides matching TRBD1. Germline lookup yields CDR1 SQVTM and CDR2 ANQGSEA. Germline trimming cut 4 bases from V and 6 bases from J; bases unmatched to any gene: 5. The CDR3 length is 12 residues. The CDR3 reads CSVGQGGAEAFF. CDR3 coding DNA: TGCAGCGTTGGACAGGGCGGGGCTGAAGCTTTCTTT.

The chain joins TRBV7-9 to TRBJ2-7, with TRBD1 matching over 9 bases. Per germline, CDR1 SEHNR and CDR2 FQNEAQ (reference sequence). J gave up 4 bases and V 5 bases, and 6 bases lay outside the gene matches. The CDR3 runs to 14 residues. The CDR3, as DNA: TGTGCCAGCAGCCCGGGGGACAGGGAGTACGAGCAGTACTTC. Encoded protein: CASSPGDREYEQYF.

The chain has TRBV5-5 and TRBJ2-2; D possibly corresponds to TRBD1 (6 bases). V was shortened by 4 bases and J by 7 bases, with 11 bases between the two germline ends. Germline lookup yields CDR1 SGHKS and CDR2 YYEKEE (reference sequence). The CDR3 runs 13 residues. CDR3 sequence reads: CASSVQGSGELFF. CDR3 bases: TGTGCCAGCAGCGTACAGGGAAGCGGGGAGCTGTTTTTT.

The rearrangement links TRBV5-1 to TRBJ2-7; D unclear. CDR1 is SGHRS, CDR2 YFSETQ, per germline. Trimming removed 0 bases at V and 2 bases at J, with 15 bases between. The CDR3 runs to 16 residues. The CDR3 loop reads CASSLAVAPEAYEQYF. CDR3 bases: TGCGCCAGCAGCTTGGCAGTGGCCCCAGAGGCCTACGAGCAGTACTTC.

The chain is built from TRBV7-9 and TRBJ2-2; 8 nucleotides line up with TRBD1. Germline V gene lookup returns CDR1 SEHNR and CDR2 FQNEAQ (reference sequence). With V trimmed by 5 bases and J by 1 base, 6 bases remained unmatched. The CDR3 loop spans 16 amino acids. The CDR3 nucleotides read TGTGCCAGCAGCGTTGGGACAGGTGGGAACACCGGGGAGCTGTTTTTT. It specifies CASSVGTGGNTGELFF.

The chain employs TRBV7-2 and TRBJ2-7; 9 positions match TRBD2. Germline V gene sequence: CDR1 SGHTA, CDR2 FQGNSA. The CDR3 is 15 amino acids. V was pared by 5 bases and J by 3 bases, with 8 bases of the junction left unmatched. CDR3 sequence: CASSTGAGGVYEQYF. CDR3 nucleotides: TGTGCCAGCAGCACCGGAGCGGGGGGCGTCTACGAGCAGTACTTC.

The chain joins TRBV25-1 to TRBJ2-1; 11 positions match TRBD2. CDR1 is MGHDK and CDR2 is SYGVNS in the germline V gene. The CDR3 runs to 16 residues. V dropped 0 bases and J dropped 8; count of bases not matched to a gene: 6. CDR3 region: CASSEYFTSGSHEQFF. As DNA, the CDR3 is TGTGCCAGCAGTGAATATTTCACTAGCGGGAGCCATGAGCAGTTCTTC.

The chain combines TRBV7-3 with TRBJ2-2; unclear D gene. The CDR3 runs 14 residues. Germline CDR1 and CDR2: SGHTA and FQGTGA. V lost 8 bases, J lost 3 bases, and 13 bases lay in between. The CDR3 reads CASATIKDTGELFF. The DNA for the CDR3 is TGTGCCAGCGCCACTATAAAGGACACCGGGGAGCTGTTTTTT.

CDR3 sequence: CASSQRLAGDQETQYF. The DNA for the CDR3 is TGTGCCAGCAGCCAACGACTAGCGGGGGACCAAGAGACCCAGTACTTC. The chain couples TRBV4-2 to TRBJ2-5; 12 bases are a match to TRBD2. The CDR3 has 16 residues. CDR1 and CDR2 from the germline V gene are LGHNA and YNFKEQ. Losses at the gene ends were 2 bases for V and 0 bases for J; bases not matched to a gene: 1.

This clone was seen once. V is TRBV7-2 and J is TRBJ2-1; 7 bases line up with TRBD1. The CDR3 sequence is 18 residues long. Germline CDR1 reads SGHTA; CDR2 reads FQGNSA. Unmatched junction bases numbered 13, after V lost 4 bases and J lost 1 base. In DNA form, the CDR3 reads TGTGCCAGCAGCTCGGGACAGAAGGTCCCCTTTTCCTACAATGAGCAGTTCTTC. This encodes CASSSGQKVPFSYNEQFF.

The genes are TRBV2 and TRBJ2-3; 8 bases are a match to TRBD2. CDR3 length: 15 amino acids. CDR1 SNHLY and CDR2 FYNNEI come from the germline V gene. J gave up 2 bases and V 7 bases, and 8 bases lay outside the gene matches. In DNA form, the CDR3 reads TGTGCCAGCACCGTGATAGCGGGATTCACAGATACGCAGTATTTT. Its protein product is CASTVIAGFTDTQYF.

The chain has TRBV11-2 and TRBJ2-2; 8 nucleotides agree with TRBD1. The CDR3 covers 16 residues. From germline, CDR1 is SGHAT and CDR2 FQNNGV. V lost 6 bases, J lost 6 bases, and 12 bases stayed unmatched. Here the CDR3 reads CASSLPQGVGAGELFF. DNA for the CDR3: TGTGCCAGCAGTTTACCACAGGGGGTAGGAGCCGGGGAGCTGTTTTTT.

This rearrangement joins TRBV7-2 to TRBJ2-6, with a weak D call TRBD2 (6 bases). Trimming shortened V by 1 base and J by 2 bases, and 9 bases separated the two germline ends. Germline assignment: CDR1 SGHTA and CDR2 FQGNSA. CDR3 length: 16 residues. CDR3 in amino acids: CASSLGPGAGANVLTF. DNA of the CDR3: TGTGCCAGCAGCTTAGGGCCGGGGGCTGGGGCCAACGTCCTGACTTTC.

V usage is TRBV10-2 and J usage is TRBJ1-2, with D tentatively TRBD1 (6 bases). Germline lookup yields CDR1 WSHSY and CDR2 SAAADI. The CDR3 loop spans 14 amino acids. Deletions cut 4 bases from V and 6 bases from J, with 15 bases between. The CDR3 DNA reads TGCGCCAGCAGTGGCCTTACAGGGTCAAATGGCTACACCTTC. Translating gives CASSGLTGSNGYTF.

This sequence joins TRBV5-1 and TRBJ1-2; 7 bases match TRBD1. With V trimmed by 0 bases and J by 4 bases, 3 bases remained unmatched. Germline V gives CDR1 SGHRS, CDR2 YFSETQ. CDR3 length: 14 residues. The CDR3 protein is CASSLDRGAYGYTF. DNA of the CDR3: TGCGCCAGCAGCTTGGACAGGGGTGCCTATGGCTACACCTTC. The entire variable domain, with the rest obtained from reference TRBV5-1 and TRBJ1-2, is as follows: KAGVTQTPRYLIKTRGQQVTLSCSPISGHRSVSWYQQTPGQGLQFLFEYFSETQRNKGNFPGRFSGRQFSNSRSEMNVSTLELGDSALYLCASSLDRGAYGYTFGSGTRLTVV.